This TCR beta chain emerged from a study of T cell responses to AZD1222 COVID-19 vaccine. The data were produced by immunoSEQ multiplex PCR, yet TCRdb's version contains in-frame clones alone and is incomplete. The data hold roughly 190,000 clones, with 80% to 95% observed a single time. Germline CDR1 is MNHNY and CDR2 is SVGAGI (reference sequence). With 5 bases clipped from V and 3 bases from J, the junction kept 13 bases outside the gene matches. This CDR3 has 17 amino acids. Study results and limitations: Following two doses of AZD1222, Spike-specific TCR breadth and depth rose. A mostly white British donor set with more females was recruited, and clonal diversity was possibly underestimated.

Of note for this clone: Its antigen is still unknown.

The receptor comes from an adult in good health. The sequenced sample was peripheral blood, obtained on day 0 of AZD1222 vaccination. The chain has TRBV6-6 and TRBJ2-4; TRBD2 matches 7 bases. The CDR3, as DNA: TGTGCCAGCAGTCCCCTTCCGCGGGGGTGGGGCAAAAACATTCAGTACTTC. This translates into CASSPLPRGWGKNIQYF.